The clone carrying this TCR beta chain was counted between two and nine times. This sample was taken from a study of blood T cell repertoires in COVID-19. Across the study: COVID-19 samples, acute and convalescent, were from the United States, Italy and Spain. Nucleic acid was either cDNA or gDNA, and it came from T cells, B-cell-depleted T cells, or PBMCs.

V lost 5 bases and J 0 bases, leaving 24 bases between the germline ends. This CDR3 has 19 residues. Germline V CDR1 and CDR2: LNHDA, SQIVND (reference sequence). Original analysis: By means of reference gene primer amplification, nucleated cell counts were estimated. Method: immunoSEQ multiplex PCR; TCRdb's copy keeps in-frame clones and lacks some. D and trimming come from the DNA, and the V and J calls and clone size come from that table. This table holds some 88,000 clones, about 84% found once. The clonotype comes from a woman between 65 and 79 years old with acute or convalescent COVID-19. J is TRBJ2-3 and V is TRBV19; D might be TRBD2 (5 bases). Sequenced material: peripheral blood. The CDR3 DNA sequence: TGTGCCAGTAGTCGGAGGACCCCTAGTAAGGGATTGAGCACAGATACGCAGTATTTT. It translates to CASSRRTPSKGLSTDTQYF.